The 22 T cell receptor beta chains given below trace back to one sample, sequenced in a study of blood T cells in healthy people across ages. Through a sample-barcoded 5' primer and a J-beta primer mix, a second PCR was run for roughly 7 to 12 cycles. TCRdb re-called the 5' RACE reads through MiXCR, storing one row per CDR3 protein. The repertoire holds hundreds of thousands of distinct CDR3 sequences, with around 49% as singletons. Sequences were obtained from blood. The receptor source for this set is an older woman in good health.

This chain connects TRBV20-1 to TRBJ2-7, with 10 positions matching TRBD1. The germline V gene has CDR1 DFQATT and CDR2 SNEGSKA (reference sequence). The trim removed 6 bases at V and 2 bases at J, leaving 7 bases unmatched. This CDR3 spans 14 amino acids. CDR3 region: CSAHRTGGAYEQYF. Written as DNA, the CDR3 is TGCAGTGCCCATCGGACAGGGGGGGCCTACGAGCAGTACTTC.

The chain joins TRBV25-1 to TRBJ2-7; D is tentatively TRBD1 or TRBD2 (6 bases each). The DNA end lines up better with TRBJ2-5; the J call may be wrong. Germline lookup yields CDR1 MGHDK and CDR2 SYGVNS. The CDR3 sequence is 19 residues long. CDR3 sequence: CASSFSRTIRAGTKETQYF. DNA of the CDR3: TGTGCCAGCAGTTTTTCTCGGACTATCCGTGCCGGGACAAAAGAGACCCAGTACTTC.

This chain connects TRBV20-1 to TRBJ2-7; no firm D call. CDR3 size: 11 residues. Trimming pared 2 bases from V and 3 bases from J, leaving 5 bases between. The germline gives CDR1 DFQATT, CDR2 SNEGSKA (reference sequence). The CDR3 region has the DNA TGCAGTGCTAGACAAATCTACGAGCAGTACTTC. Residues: CSARQIYEQYF.

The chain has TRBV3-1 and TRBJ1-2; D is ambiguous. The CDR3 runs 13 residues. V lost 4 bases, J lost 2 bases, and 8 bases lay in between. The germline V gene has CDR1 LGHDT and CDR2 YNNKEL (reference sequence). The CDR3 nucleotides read TGTGCCAGCAGCCGGTTGGTGAACTATGGCTACACCTTC. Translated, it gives CASSRLVNYGYTF.

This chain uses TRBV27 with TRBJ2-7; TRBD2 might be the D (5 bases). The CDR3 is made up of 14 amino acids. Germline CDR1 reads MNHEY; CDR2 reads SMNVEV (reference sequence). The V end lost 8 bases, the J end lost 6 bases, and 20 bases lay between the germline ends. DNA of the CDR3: TGTGCCAGCGGGGAGCCCGGCGGCGAGGGCGAGCAGTACTTC. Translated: CASGEPGGEGEQYF.

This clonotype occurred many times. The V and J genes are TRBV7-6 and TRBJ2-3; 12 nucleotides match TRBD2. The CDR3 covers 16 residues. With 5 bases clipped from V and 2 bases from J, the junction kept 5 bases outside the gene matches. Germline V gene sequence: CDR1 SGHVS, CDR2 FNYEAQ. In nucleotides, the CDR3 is TGTGCCAGCAGCCGGGGACTAGCGGGTCCCACAGATACGCAGTATTTT. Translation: CASSRGLAGPTDTQYF.

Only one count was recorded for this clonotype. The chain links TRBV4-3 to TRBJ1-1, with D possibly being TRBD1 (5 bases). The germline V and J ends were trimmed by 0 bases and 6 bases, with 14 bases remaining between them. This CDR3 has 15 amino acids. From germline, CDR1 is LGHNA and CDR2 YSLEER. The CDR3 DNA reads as TGCGCCAGCAGCCAAGATTGGGACGGGGACGCTGAAGCTTTCTTT. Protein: CASSQDWDGDAEAFF.

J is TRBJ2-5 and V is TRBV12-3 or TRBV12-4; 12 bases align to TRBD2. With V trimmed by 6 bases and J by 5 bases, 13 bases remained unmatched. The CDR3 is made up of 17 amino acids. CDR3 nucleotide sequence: TGTGCCAGCAGCCGCGGACTAGCGGGGTTAGGGAAGGAGACCCAGTACTTC. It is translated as CASSRGLAGLGKETQYF.

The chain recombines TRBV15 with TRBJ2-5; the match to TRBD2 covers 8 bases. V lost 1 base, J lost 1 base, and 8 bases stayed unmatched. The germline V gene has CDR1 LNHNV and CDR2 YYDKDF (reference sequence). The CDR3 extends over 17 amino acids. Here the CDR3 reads CATSRVTGGPSQETQYF. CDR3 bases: TGTGCCACCAGCAGAGTCACGGGAGGGCCCTCCCAAGAGACCCAGTACTTC.

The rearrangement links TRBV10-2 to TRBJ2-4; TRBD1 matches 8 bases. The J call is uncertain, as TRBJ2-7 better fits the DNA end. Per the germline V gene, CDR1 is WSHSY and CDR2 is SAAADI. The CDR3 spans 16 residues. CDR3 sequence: CASSESTQGVDYEQYF. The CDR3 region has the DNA TGCGCCAGCAGTGAGTCAACACAGGGGGTGGACTACGAGCAGTACTTC.

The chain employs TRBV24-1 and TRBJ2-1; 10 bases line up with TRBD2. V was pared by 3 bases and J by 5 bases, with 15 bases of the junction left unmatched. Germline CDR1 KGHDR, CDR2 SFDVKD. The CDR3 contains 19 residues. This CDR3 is CATSDTRRAGGSPHNEQFF. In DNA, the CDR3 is TGTGCCACCAGTGATACGCGGCGAGCGGGAGGGAGTCCCCACAATGAGCAGTTCTTC.

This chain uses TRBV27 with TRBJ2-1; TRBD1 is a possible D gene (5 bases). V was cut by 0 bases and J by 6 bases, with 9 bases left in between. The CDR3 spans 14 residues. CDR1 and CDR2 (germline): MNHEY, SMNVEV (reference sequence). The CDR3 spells CASSLSGAVNEQFF. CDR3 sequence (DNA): TGTGCCAGCAGTTTATCTGGGGCTGTCAATGAGCAGTTCTTC.

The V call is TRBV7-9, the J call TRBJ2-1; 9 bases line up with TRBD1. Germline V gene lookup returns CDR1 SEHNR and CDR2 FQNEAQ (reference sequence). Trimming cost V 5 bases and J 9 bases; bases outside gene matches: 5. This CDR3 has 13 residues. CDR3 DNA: TGTGCCAGCAGCACGGGACAGGGAAGTGAGCAGTTCTTC. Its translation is CASSTGQGSEQFF.

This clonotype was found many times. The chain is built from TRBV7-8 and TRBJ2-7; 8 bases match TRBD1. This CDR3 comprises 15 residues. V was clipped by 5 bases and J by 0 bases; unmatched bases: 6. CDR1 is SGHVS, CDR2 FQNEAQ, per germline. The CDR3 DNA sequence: TGTGCCAGCAGCCCGAGGACAGGGAGCTCCTACGAGCAGTACTTC. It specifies CASSPRTGSSYEQYF.

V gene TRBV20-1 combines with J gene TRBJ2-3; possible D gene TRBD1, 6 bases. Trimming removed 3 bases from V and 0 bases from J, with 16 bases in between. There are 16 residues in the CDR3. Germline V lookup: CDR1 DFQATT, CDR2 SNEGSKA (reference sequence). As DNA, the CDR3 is TGCAGTGCTAGGGGGGCGTGGCACACTAGCACAGATACGCAGTATTTT. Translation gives CSARGAWHTSTDTQYF.

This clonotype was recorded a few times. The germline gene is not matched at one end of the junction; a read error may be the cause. DNA for the CDR3: TGCAGCGTAGAAGACGGAAGCTCCTACAATGAGCAGTACTTC. Translated: CSVEDGSSYNEQYF. The chain joins TRBV29-1 to TRBJ2-1, with unresolved D. Gene TRBJ2-7 matches the end of the DNA better, so the J call may be wrong. The CDR3 runs 14 residues. The germline V gene encodes CDR1 SQVTM and CDR2 ANQGSEA.

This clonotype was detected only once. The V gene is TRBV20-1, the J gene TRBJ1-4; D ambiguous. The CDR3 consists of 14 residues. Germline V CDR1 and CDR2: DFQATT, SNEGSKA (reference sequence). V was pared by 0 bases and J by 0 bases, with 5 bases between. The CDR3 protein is CSARDHPTNEKLFF. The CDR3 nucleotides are TGCAGTGCTAGAGACCATCCAACTAATGAAAAACTGTTTTTT.

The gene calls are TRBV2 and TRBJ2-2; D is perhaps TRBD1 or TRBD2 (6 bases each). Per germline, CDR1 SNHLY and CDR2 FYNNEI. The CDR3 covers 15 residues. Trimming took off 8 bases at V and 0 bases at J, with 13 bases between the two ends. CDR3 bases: TGTGCCAGCGGGAGGACAGTCGCGAACACCGGGGAGCTGTTTTTT. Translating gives CASGRTVANTGELFF.

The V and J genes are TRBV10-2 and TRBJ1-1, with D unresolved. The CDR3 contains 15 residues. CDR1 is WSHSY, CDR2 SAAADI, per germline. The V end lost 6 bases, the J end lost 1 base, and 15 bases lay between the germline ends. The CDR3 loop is CASRDGDVPNTEAFF. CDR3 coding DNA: TGCGCCAGCAGGGACGGTGATGTTCCGAACACTGAAGCTTTCTTT.

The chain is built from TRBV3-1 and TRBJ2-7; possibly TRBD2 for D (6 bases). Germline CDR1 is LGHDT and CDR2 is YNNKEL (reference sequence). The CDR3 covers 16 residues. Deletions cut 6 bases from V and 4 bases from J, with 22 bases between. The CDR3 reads CASRIPNPLADYEQYF. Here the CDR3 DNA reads TGTGCCAGCAGAATACCGAATCCCTTAGCGGATTACGAGCAGTACTTC.

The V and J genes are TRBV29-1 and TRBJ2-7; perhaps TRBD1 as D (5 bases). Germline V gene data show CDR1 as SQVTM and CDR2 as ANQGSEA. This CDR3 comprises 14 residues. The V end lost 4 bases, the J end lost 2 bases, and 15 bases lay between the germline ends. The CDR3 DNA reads TGCAGCGTTGCTAGACAGACGGCTACCTACGAGCAGTACTTC. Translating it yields CSVARQTATYEQYF.

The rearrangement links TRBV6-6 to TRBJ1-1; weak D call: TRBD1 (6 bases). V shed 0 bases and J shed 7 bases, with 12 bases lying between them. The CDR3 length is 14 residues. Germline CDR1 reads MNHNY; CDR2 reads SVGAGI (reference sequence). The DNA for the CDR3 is TGTGCCAGCAGTTACTCGGGGGCTTCAGGTGAAGCTTTCTTT. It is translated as CASSYSGASGEAFF.